Below are 14 T cell receptor beta chains sequenced from a single sample in a study of T cell responses to AZD1222 COVID-19 vaccine. Assay used: immunoSEQ multiplex PCR; TCRdb lists only in-frame clones, some missing. The sample consists of over 85,000 clones, about 86% of them appearing once. The sequences come from peripheral blood, collected on day 0 of AZD1222 vaccination. These receptor sequences come from an adult in good health.

The chain carries TRBV28 and TRBJ2-1; D is undetermined. The V and J ends lost 6 bases and 9 bases respectively, with 15 bases between them. The germline V gene has CDR1 MDHEN and CDR2 SYDVKM. The CDR3 sequence is 13 residues long. DNA of the CDR3: TGTGCCAGCAGCACCGACGCATGGGCTGAGCAGTTCTTC. As protein: CASSTDAWAEQFF.

The chain joins TRBV30 to TRBJ2-7; tentatively, D is TRBD1 (5 bases). CDR1 is GTSNPN, CDR2 SVGIG, per germline (reference sequence). The CDR3 contains 13 residues. The ends were cut back, 0 bases at V and 5 bases at J, with 11 bases in the middle. CDR3 sequence (DNA): TGTGCCTGGAGTGTCCAGGGTCCCGACGAGCAGTACTTC. Its translation is CAWSVQGPDEQYF.

The chain is built from TRBV19 and TRBJ1-5; TRBD1 agrees at 8 bases. Looked up from germline, CDR1 is LNHDA and CDR2 is SQIVND (reference sequence). This CDR3 spans 14 amino acids. The trim removed 3 bases at V and 7 bases at J, leaving 5 bases unmatched. The CDR3 coding sequence is TGTGCCAGTAGTATTGGGGGGGACAGGCAGCCCCAGCATTTT. This codes for CASSIGGDRQPQHF.

J is TRBJ1-5 and V is TRBV30; D not resolved. Trimming shortened V by 0 bases and J by 5 bases, and 8 bases separated the two germline ends. The CDR3 extends over 13 amino acids. CDR1 and CDR2 (germline): GTSNPN, SVGIG (reference sequence). DNA of the CDR3: TGTGCCTGGAGTGTGGGCCTCGATCAGCCCCAGCATTTT. Its translation is CAWSVGLDQPQHF.

The chain joins TRBV7-9 to TRBJ1-3; D unclear. With 5 bases removed from V and 1 base from J, the gap between germline ends came to 9 bases. Germline CDR1 is SEHNR and CDR2 is FQNEAQ (reference sequence). The CDR3 is 14 amino acids. The CDR3, as DNA: TGTGCCAGCAGCCCCGACGGGTCTGGAAACACCATATATTTT. This codes for CASSPDGSGNTIYF. Based on the CDR3 plus reference TRBV7-9 and TRBJ1-3, the full variable domain is DTGVSQNPRHKITKRGQNVTFRCDPISEHNRLYWYRQTLGQGPEFLTYFQNEAQLEKSRLLSDRFSAERPKGSFSTLEIQRTEQGDSAMYLCASSPDGSGNTIYFGEGSWLTVV.

The CDR3 bases are TGCGCCAGCAGCTTGGTAGGACGGTGGGCACCCCTCCACTTT. It codes for CASSLVGRWAPLHF. The chain carries TRBV5-1 and TRBJ1-6; D is uncertain. Germline V lookup: CDR1 SGHRS, CDR2 YFSETQ. This CDR3 has 14 residues. V was pared by 0 bases and J by 11 bases, with 12 bases between.

The rearrangement joins TRBV7-9 to TRBJ2-7; tentative D call: TRBD2 (5 bases). V dropped 0 bases and J dropped 6 bases, with 6 bases sitting between them. Germline CDR1 SEHNR, CDR2 FQNEAQ (reference sequence). The CDR3 is made up of 12 amino acids. Here the CDR3 reads CASSLARGEQYF. The CDR3 DNA sequence: TGTGCCAGCAGCTTAGCTCGGGGCGAGCAGTACTTC. The full variable domain, its missing parts supplied by reference TRBV7-9 and TRBJ2-7, is DTGVSQNPRHKITKRGQNVTFRCDPISEHNRLYWYRQTLGQGPEFLTYFQNEAQLEKSRLLSDRFSAERPKGSFSTLEIQRTEQGDSAMYLCASSLARGEQYFGPGTRLTVT.

The chain joins TRBV30 to TRBJ2-7; D ambiguous. This CDR3 is 13 amino acids long. Looked up from germline, CDR1 is GTSNPN and CDR2 is SVGIG (reference sequence). Trimming took off 2 bases at V and 3 bases at J, with 11 bases between the two ends. For the CDR3, the DNA is TGTGCCTGGAGTACCAAGGGAATCTACGAGCAGTACTTC. It encodes CAWSTKGIYEQYF.

The chain is built from TRBV5-5 and TRBJ2-3; D could derive from TRBD1 or TRBD2 (5 bases each). V lost 5 bases to trimming and J lost 3 bases, with 13 bases between them. Germline loops: CDR1 SGHKS, CDR2 YYEKEE (reference sequence). The CDR3 consists of 14 residues. CDR3 DNA sequence: TGTGCCAGCAGTTCCCAGGGACGGACAGATACGCAGTATTTT. Amino acids: CASSSQGRTDTQYF.

The genes are TRBV19 and TRBJ1-2; D not resolved. Germline-derived CDR1 and CDR2 are LNHDA and SQIVND (reference sequence). Trimming cost V 1 base and J 0 bases, with 9 bases left between them. The CDR3 is 15 amino acids. The CDR3 loop is CASSIAGRTNYGYTF. The DNA for the CDR3 is TGTGCCAGTAGTATAGCTGGGCGTACTAACTATGGCTACACCTTC.

The chain links TRBV9 to TRBJ2-2; the D is unclear. Trimming left V 0 bases short and J 2 bases short, with 8 bases between. Germline lookup yields CDR1 SGDLS and CDR2 YYNGEE. The CDR3 extends over 15 amino acids. The CDR3 region is CASSVVGDNTGELFF. In DNA, the CDR3 is TGTGCCAGCAGCGTAGTTGGAGATAACACCGGGGAGCTGTTTTTT.

This chain connects TRBV25-1 to TRBJ2-7, with D perhaps TRBD2 (6 bases). V lost 5 bases and J lost 0, with 17 bases in between. The CDR3 is made up of 16 amino acids. Germline V gene lookup returns CDR1 MGHDK and CDR2 SYGVNS. The CDR3 bases are TGTGCCAGCAGTCCGAGGGAGGTCCCCAGCTCCTACGAGCAGTACTTC. Protein product: CASSPREVPSSYEQYF.

The rearrangement links TRBV5-1 to TRBJ2-2; D might be TRBD1 (5 bases). V lost 0 bases and J lost 5, with 8 bases in between. The CDR3 sequence is 14 residues long. CDR1 SGHRS and CDR2 YFSETQ come from the germline V gene. CDR3 loop: CASSLGGQTGELFF. The CDR3 nucleotides are TGCGCCAGCAGCTTGGGGGGCCAAACCGGGGAGCTGTTTTTT.

This sequence joins TRBV5-1 and TRBJ1-4, with 7 bases fitting TRBD1. Germline V gives CDR1 SGHRS, CDR2 YFSETQ. This CDR3 spans 14 amino acids. Unmatched junction bases numbered 1, after V lost 2 bases and J lost 3 bases. CDR3 residues: CASSLGTANEKLFF. CDR3 nucleotide sequence: TGCGCCAGCAGCTTAGGGACAGCTAATGAAAAACTGTTTTTT. The full variable domain, with the rest looked up from reference TRBV5-1 and TRBJ1-4, is KAGVTQTPRYLIKTRGQQVTLSCSPISGHRSVSWYQQTPGQGLQFLFEYFSETQRNKGNFPGRFSGRQFSNSRSEMNVSTLELGDSALYLCASSLGTANEKLFFGSGTQLSVL.